Listed below are T cell receptor beta chains from one sample, sequenced in a study of OX40 agonist ivuxolimab in advanced cancers. TCRdb's copy holds only in-frame clones and misses some; the assay was immunoSEQ multiplex PCR. The sample records tens of thousands of clones, roughly 83% being singletons. Sequencing used CD4+ or CD8+ T cells sorted from blood, obtained in a trial of the OX40 agonist ivuxolimab. The receptors were sampled from an adult with an advanced solid tumor such as melanoma, head and neck, liver or kidney cancer. CDR3s include the opening cysteine and the closing phenylalanine or tryptophan. D genes are given only for firm matches. Expanded clones get a size class; other rows say once, few or many, or leave the size out.

size	D	V	J	DNA	CDR3
.	.	TRBV6-1	TRBJ2-7	TGTGCCAGCAGTGAACATCGGGCGGACGAGCAGTACTTC	CASSEHRADEQYF
.	TRBD1	TRBV10-2	TRBJ2-1	TGCGCCAGCAGTGATCATGGACAGGGGGCACGTGAGCAGTTCTTC	CASSDHGQGAREQFF
.	TRBD1	TRBV5-1	TRBJ1-2	TGCGCCAGCAGCTTGGAGAGGGGGCCCAGCTCCAACTATGGCTACACCTTC	CASSLERGPSSNYGYTF
.	.	TRBV2	TRBJ1-2	TGTGCCAGCAGTGAATTTCGGGCAGGCGCCGATGGCTACACCTTC	CASSEFRAGADGYTF
.	TRBD2	TRBV7-2	TRBJ2-7	TGTGCCAGCAGCTTACTTACGGGTCGACTAGCGGGAGTGGACGAGCAGTACTTC	CASSLLTGRLAGVDEQYF
.	.	TRBV9	TRBJ2-7	TGTGCCAGCAGCGTATCAGGGGGGTTCTCCTACGAGCAGTACTTC	CASSVSGGFSYEQYF
.	.	TRBV7-9	TRBJ2-7	TGTGCCAGCAGCTTAGGTCGTACCGAGCAGTACTTC	CASSLGRTEQYF
.	.	TRBV20-1	TRBJ2-1	TGCAGTGTCCTAGGAGATGAGCAGTTCTTC	CSVLGDEQFF
.	.	TRBV5-1	TRBJ1-2	TGCGCCAGCAGCGATGGGAGATCGATTGGACCGTCGGGTGGCTACACCTTC	CASSDGRSIGPSGGYTF
.	.	TRBV2	TRBJ1-1	TGTGCCAGCACTTTGGGGGCTGAAGCTTTCTTT	CASTLGAEAFF
.	.	TRBV7-9	TRBJ2-3	TGTGCCAGCAGCTTAACACCCGGGGTAGCGTCGGATACGCAGTATTTT	CASSLTPGVASDTQYF
.	TRBD2	TRBV4-3	TRBJ2-3	TGCGCCAGCAGCGAAAGGGCTAGCGGAGACTTTAGCACAGATACGCAGTATTTT	CASSERASGDFSTDTQYF
once	TRBD1	TRBV6-5	TRBJ2-2	TGTGCCAGCAGTTACCCTGACAGGGGGAACACCGGGGAGCTGTTTTTT	CASSYPDRGNTGELFF
.	.	TRBV6-5	TRBJ2-1	TGTGCCAGTTCCCCAGTTTCCTCCTACAATGAGCAGTTCTTC	CASSPVSSYNEQFF
.	.	TRBV28	TRBJ2-5	TGTGCCAGCAGCCCTCGGGCGGGGCAAGAGACCCAGTACTTC	CASSPRAGQETQYF
.	.	TRBV28	TRBJ1-5	TGTGCCAGCAGTTTTCCCAGAGTAGAATATAGCAATCAGCCCCAGCATTTT	CASSFPRVEYSNQPQHF
once	TRBD2	TRBV5-1	TRBJ2-3	TGCGCCAGCAGCTTACCTTTAGCGGGAGTGGTAGAAGATACGCAGTATTTT	CASSLPLAGVVEDTQYF